This T cell receptor (beta chain) was sequenced for a study of shared clonotypes between healthy human individuals. Overall study: Every donor yielded three CD4 naive, three CD4 memory, two CD8 naive and one CD8 memory plate.

Trimming took off 4 bases at V and 1 base at J, with 18 bases between the two ends. Germline V gene sequence: CDR1 SGHNT, CDR2 YYREEE (reference sequence). This CDR3 has 17 residues. Deep was the level used in running the assay. The authors split each subset's genomic DNA evenly across several immunoSEQ plates. In the source study's methods: Filtering differed because ImmunoSEQ produced junction-only sequences that carried no quality scores. The method was immunoSEQ multiplex PCR; TCRdb's version includes in-frame clones alone and lacks a portion of them. V and J calls plus clone size are reproduced from that table; the DNA served to infer D and trimming. The sample includes roughly 680,000 clones, over 55% of them seen just once.

V is TRBV5-4 and J is TRBJ2-4; D unresolved. Source material: memory CD4+ T cells sorted from blood. Subset indicated: CD45RA-negative fraction. The receptor's source is a woman under 40 in good health. In DNA form, the CDR3 reads TGTGCCAGCAGCCTGGTTAATCATCCCGGGGCCAAAAACATTCAGTACTTC. Translated, it gives CASSLVNHPGAKNIQYF.